Given below is one T cell receptor beta chain in context. This specimen includes other DNA sequences encoding the same CDR3. V lost 5 bases to trimming and J lost 0 bases; unmatched junction nucleotides: 7. This CDR3 comprises 17 residues. The germline V gene encodes CDR1 PRHDT and CDR2 FYEKMQ (reference sequence). This sample was taken from a study of ipilimumab plus nivolumab after autologous stem cell transplantation. Some clones are missing from TCRdb's copy, which holds only in-frame ones; the method was immunoSEQ multiplex PCR. The table has roughly 23,000 clones, nearly 75% seen once. The chain carries TRBV13 and TRBJ2-3; 11 nucleotides match TRBD2. The source material was PBMCs, sampled in a trial of ipilimumab plus nivolumab as post-transplant consolidation. This TCR was sampled from a male donor with diffuse large B-cell lymphoma. CDR3 DNA: TGTGCCAGCAGCCTCAGACTAGCGGGGCTTAGCACAGATACGCAGTATTTT. Its protein product is CASSLRLAGLSTDTQYF. Based on the CDR3 plus reference TRBV13 and TRBJ2-3, the full variable domain is AAGVIQSPRHLIKEKRETATLKCYPIPRHDTVYWYQQGPGQDPQFLISFYEKMQSDKGSIPDRFSAQQFSDYHSELNMSSLELGDSALYFCASSLRLAGLSTDTQYFGPGTRLTVL.